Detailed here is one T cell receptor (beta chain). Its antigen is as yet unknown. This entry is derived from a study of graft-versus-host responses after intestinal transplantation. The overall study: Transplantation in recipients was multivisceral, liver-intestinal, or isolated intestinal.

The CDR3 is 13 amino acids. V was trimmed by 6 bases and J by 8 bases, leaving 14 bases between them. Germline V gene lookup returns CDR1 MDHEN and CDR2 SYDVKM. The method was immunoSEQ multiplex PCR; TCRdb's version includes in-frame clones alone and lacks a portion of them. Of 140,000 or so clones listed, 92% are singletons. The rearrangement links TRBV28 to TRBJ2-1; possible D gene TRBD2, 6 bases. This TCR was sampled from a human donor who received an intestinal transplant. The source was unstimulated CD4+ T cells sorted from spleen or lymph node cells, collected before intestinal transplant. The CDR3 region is CASRRTSTHEQFF. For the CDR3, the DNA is TGTGCCAGCAGACGTACTAGCACCCATGAGCAGTTCTTC.